The clone carrying this T cell receptor (beta chain) has more than one count but fewer than ten. TCRdb re-derived calls from the 5' RACE reads in MiXCR, one entry per CDR3 protein. The sample has some 200,000 distinct CDR3 sequences, 18% seen once. The V and J ends lost 6 bases and 5 bases, in that order; junction bases with no gene match: 12. Germline loops: CDR1 DFQATT, CDR2 SNEGSKA (reference sequence). The CDR3 length is 14 residues. These data are taken from a study of CD8 T cells in ankylosing spondylitis. The rearrangement joins TRBV20-1 to TRBJ1-2; 7 nucleotides agree with TRBD1. The source material was blood, either unsorted or a sorted T cell fraction (not recorded which). This TCR came from a male donor under 30 with ankylosing spondylitis or in good health (not recorded which). CDR3 sequence (DNA): TGCAGTGCCAGCGGGAGGGGGCTTAGGTATGGCTACACCTTC. The encoded protein is CSASGRGLRYGYTF.